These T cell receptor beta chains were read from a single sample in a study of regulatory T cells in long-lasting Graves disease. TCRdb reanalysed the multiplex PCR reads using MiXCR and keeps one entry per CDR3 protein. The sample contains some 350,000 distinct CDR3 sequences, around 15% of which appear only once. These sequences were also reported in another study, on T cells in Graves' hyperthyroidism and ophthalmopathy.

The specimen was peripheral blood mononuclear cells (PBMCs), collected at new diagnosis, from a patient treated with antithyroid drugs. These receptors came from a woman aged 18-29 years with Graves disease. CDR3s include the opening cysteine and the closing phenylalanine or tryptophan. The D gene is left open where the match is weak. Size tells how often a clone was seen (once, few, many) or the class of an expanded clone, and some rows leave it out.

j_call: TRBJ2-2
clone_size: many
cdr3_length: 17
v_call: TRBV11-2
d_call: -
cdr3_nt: TGTGCCAGCAGCGACGTGGTCAACCAGGCGGTGCCCGGGGAGCTGTTTTTT
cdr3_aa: CASSDVVNQAVPGELFF

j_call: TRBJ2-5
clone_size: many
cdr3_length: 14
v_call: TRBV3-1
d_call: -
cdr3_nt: TGTGCCAGCAGCCAAGCCACGGTCCGGGAGACCCAGTACTTC
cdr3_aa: CASSQATVRETQYF

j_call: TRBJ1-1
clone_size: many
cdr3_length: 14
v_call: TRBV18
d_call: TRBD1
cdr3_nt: TGTGCCAGCTCACCCTTGACAGGGCCCTCGGAAGCTTTCTTT
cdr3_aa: CASSPLTGPSEAFF

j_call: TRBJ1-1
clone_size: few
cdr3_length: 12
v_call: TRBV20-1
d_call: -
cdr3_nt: TGCAGTGCTAGGAACGGTATTTCTGAAGCTTTCTTT
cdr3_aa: CSARNGISEAFF

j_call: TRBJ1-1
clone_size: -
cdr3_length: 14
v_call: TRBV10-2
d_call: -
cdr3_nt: TGCGCCAGCACCCGGGCCCCGGGGATTTCTGAAGCTTTCTTT
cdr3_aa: CASTRAPGISEAFF

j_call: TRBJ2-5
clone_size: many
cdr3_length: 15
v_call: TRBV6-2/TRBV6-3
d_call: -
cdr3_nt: TGTGCCAGCAGTTACGGTGGCGTGTGGCAAGAGACCCAGTACTTC
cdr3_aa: CASSYGGVWQETQYF

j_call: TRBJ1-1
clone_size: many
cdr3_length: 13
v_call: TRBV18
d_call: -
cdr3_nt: TGTGCCAGCAGTCCACAGGGCGACACTGAAGCTTTCTTT
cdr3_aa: CASSPQGDTEAFF

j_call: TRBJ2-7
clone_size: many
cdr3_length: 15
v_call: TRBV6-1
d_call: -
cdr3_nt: TGTGCCAGCAGTGAATCAAGGACTACCGGCTACGAGCAGTACTTC
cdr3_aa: CASSESRTTGYEQYF

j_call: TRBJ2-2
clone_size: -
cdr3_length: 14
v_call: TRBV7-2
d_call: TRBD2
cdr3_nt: TGTGCCAGCAGCTTCCTAGCGGGGGTCGGGGAGCTGTTTTTT
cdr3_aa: CASSFLAGVGELFF

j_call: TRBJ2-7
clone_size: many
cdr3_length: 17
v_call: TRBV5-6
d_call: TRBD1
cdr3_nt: TGTGCCAGCAGCATGGTACCTCAGGGGGCGCTGACCTACGAGCAGTACTTC
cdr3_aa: CASSMVPQGALTYEQYF

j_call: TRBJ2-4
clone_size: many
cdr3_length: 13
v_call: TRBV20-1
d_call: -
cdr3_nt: TGCAGTGCTATTTCCTGGGAGTCGGGCATTCAGTACTTC
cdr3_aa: CSAISWESGIQYF

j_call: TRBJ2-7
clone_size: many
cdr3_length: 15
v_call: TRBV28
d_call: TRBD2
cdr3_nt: TGTGCCAGCACCCGCGGGCGCGCGGGAGCCTACGAGCAGTACTTC
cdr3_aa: CASTRGRAGAYEQYF

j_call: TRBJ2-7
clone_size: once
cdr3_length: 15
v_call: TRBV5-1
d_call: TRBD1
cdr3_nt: TGCGCCAGCAGCGTTACCGGGACAGGGTCAGGCGAGCAGTACTTC
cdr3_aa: CASSVTGTGSGEQYF

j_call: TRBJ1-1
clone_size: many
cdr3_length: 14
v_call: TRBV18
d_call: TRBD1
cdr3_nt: TGTGCCAGCTCACCGACAGGGGTAGGGACTGAAGCTTTCTTT
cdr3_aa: CASSPTGVGTEAFF

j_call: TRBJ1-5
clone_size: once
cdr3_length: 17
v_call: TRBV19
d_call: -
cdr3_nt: TGTGCCAGTAGTATTGCTCGGACGATTAGCAGCGATCAGCCCCAGCATTTT
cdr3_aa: CASSIARTISSDQPQHF

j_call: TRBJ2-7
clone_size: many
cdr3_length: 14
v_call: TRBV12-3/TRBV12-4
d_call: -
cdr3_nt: TGTGCCAGCAAGGGCGGCCTAGCTGCTAGCGAGCAGTACTTC
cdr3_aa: CASKGGLAASEQYF

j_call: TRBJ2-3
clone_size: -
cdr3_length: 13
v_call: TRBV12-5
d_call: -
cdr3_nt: TGTGCTAGTGCTCTTTGGTCCACAGATACGCAGTATTTT
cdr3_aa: CASALWSTDTQYF